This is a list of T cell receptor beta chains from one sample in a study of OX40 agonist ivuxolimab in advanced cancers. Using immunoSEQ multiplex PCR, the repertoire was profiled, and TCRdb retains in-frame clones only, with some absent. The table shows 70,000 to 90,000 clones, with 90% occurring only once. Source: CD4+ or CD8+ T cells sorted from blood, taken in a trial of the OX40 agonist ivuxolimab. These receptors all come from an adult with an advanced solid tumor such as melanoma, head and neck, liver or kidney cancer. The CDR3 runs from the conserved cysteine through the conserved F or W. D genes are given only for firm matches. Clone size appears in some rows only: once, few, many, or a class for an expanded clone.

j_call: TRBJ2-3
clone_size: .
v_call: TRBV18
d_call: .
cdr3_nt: TGTGCCAGCTTCACCACACGATTAGGGGTCACAGATACGCAGTATTTT
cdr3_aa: CASFTTRLGVTDTQYF

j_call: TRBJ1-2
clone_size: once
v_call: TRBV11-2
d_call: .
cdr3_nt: TGTGCCAGCAGCTTACAGGGAGGGAGCTACACCTTC
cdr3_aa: CASSLQGGSYTF

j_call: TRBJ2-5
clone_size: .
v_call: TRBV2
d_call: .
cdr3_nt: TGTGCCAGCAGTCGGATCTTTGAGACCCAGTACTTC
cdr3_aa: CASSRIFETQYF

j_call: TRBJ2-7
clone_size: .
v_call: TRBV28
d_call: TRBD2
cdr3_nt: TGTGCCAGCAGTTTAGGACTAGTAGGCATTTACGAGCAGTACTTC
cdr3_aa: CASSLGLVGIYEQYF

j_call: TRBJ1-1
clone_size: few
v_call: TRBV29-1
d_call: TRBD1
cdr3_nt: TGCAGCGTTGTGGGACAGATGAACACTGAAGCTTTCTTT
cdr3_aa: CSVVGQMNTEAFF

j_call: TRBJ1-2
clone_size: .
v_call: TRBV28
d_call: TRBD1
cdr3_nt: TGTGCCAGCAGTTTAGGTGGACAGGGGGCGGATGGCTACACCTTC
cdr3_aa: CASSLGGQGADGYTF

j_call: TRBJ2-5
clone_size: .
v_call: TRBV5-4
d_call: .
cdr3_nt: TGTGCCAGCAGCTCAGGTACAACCCAGTACTTC
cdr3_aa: CASSSGTTQYF

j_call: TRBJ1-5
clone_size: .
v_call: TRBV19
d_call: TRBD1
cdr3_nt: TGTGCCAGTAGTTCAGGACAGGGGGCGCAGAATCAGCCCCAGCATTTT
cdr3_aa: CASSSGQGAQNQPQHF

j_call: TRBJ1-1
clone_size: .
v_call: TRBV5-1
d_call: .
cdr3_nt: TGCGCCAGCAGCTTACGTATATTGGACAGCGAAGCTTTCTTT
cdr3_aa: CASSLRILDSEAFF

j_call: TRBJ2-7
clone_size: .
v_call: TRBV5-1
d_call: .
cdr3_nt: TGCGCCAGCAGAACAGGGATTCTCGACGAGCAGTACTTC
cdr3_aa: CASRTGILDEQYF